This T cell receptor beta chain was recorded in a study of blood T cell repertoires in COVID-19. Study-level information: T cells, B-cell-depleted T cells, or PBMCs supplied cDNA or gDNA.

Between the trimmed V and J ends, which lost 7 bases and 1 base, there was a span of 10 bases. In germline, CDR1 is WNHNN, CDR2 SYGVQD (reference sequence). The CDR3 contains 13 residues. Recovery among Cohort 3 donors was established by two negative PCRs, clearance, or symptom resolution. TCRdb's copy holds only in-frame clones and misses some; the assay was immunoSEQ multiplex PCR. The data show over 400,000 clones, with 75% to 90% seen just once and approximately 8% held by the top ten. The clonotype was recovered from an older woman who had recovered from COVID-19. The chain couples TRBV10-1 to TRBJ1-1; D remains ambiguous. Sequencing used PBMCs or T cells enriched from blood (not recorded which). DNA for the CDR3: TGCGCCAGCACCCTGACGGGGAACACTGAAGCTTTCTTT. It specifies CASTLTGNTEAFF.